A single sample gave rise to the 27 T cell receptor beta chains below, sequenced in a study of CD8+ T cells in alopecia areata. As for treatment: oral pan-JAK inhibitor, 5-10 mg twice daily. Investigators isolated RNA and reverse transcribed it into cDNA to act as the sequencing template. Libraries were prepared by immunoSEQ multiplex PCR; TCRdb keeps only in-frame clonotypes and omits some of them. The sample yields tens of thousands of clones, about three fifths seen once. The sample in question was CD8+ T cells sorted from blood, obtained at week 4, from a patient treated with tofacitinib. The receptor source for this set is a human donor with alopecia areata.

The genes are TRBV10-3 and TRBJ2-7; the D gene is possibly TRBD2 (6 bases). The CDR3 is 15 residues long. V shed 6 bases and J shed 0 bases, with 15 bases lying between them. Germline V gene sequence: CDR1 ENHRY, CDR2 SYGVKD. The CDR3 DNA follows: TGTGCCATCAGGGGCGGGACGGCCAGCTCCTACGAGCAGTACTTC. Encoded protein: CAIRGGTASSYEQYF.

This clone was observed a few times. V and J are TRBV4-1 and TRBJ2-1, with D perhaps matching TRBD1 (5 bases). Germline V CDR1 and CDR2: MGHRA, YSYEKL. The CDR3 is 17 residues long. V lost 1 base to trimming and J lost 8 bases, with 21 bases between them. In nucleotides, the CDR3 is TGCGCCAGCAGCCAAGCCAGGGCCAGGATGCTGGGCGATGAGCAGTTCTTC. It specifies CASSQARARMLGDEQFF.

This clone was counted between two and nine times. This sequence joins TRBV10-3 and TRBJ2-7; D not resolved. V gave up 10 bases and J gave up 5 bases, with 15 bases separating them. The CDR3 runs 12 residues. Germline CDR1 reads ENHRY; CDR2 reads SYGVKD. The CDR3 is CATQEKGNEQYF. CDR3 coding DNA: TGTGCCACCCAAGAGAAGGGAAACGAGCAGTACTTC.

V gene TRBV4-1 combines with J gene TRBJ2-6; TRBD1 might be the D (5 bases). Per germline, CDR1 MGHRA and CDR2 YSYEKL. This CDR3 contains 17 residues. Trimming shortened V by 2 bases and J by 0 bases, and 11 bases separated the two germline ends. The CDR3 region is CASSQFRVGSGANVLTF. The CDR3 bases are TGCGCCAGCAGCCAATTCAGGGTGGGCTCTGGGGCCAACGTCCTGACTTTC.

The chain is built from TRBV4-1 and TRBJ2-1, with a weak D call TRBD1 (6 bases). Germline values: CDR1 MGHRA, CDR2 YSYEKL. This CDR3 comprises 15 residues. Trimming removed 0 bases from V and 8 bases from J, with 14 bases in between. The CDR3 DNA reads as TGCGCCAGCAGCCAAGAAGTGGGGGCATCGGATGAGCAGTTCTTC. This gives the protein CASSQEVGASDEQFF.

This clone was seen a single time. This chain uses TRBV7-2 with TRBJ2-7, with 8 nucleotides matching TRBD1. The CDR3 loop spans 14 amino acids. Germline CDR1 reads SGHTA; CDR2 reads FQGNSA. With 1 base clipped from V and 2 bases from J, the junction kept 1 base outside the gene matches. CDR3 nucleotides: TGTGCCAGCAGCTTAGGACAGGGGACCTACGAGCAGTACTTC. Protein sequence: CASSLGQGTYEQYF.

The gene calls are TRBV29-1 and TRBJ2-1; D is ambiguous. The germline CDR1 and CDR2 sequences are SQVTM and ANQGSEA. The CDR3 runs to 12 residues. V lost 5 bases, J lost 5 bases, and 10 bases lay in between. CDR3 coding DNA: TGCAGCGTTCCCCATCGGGACAATGAGCAGTTCTTC. It encodes CSVPHRDNEQFF.

The rearrangement joins TRBV7-2 to TRBJ2-3, with 7 bases identical to TRBD1. Looked up from germline, CDR1 is SGHTA and CDR2 is FQGNSA. V was pared by 6 bases and J by 0 bases, with 9 bases of the junction left unmatched. The CDR3 is 16 amino acids. CDR3 region: CASRFKGTASTDTQYF. For the CDR3, the DNA is TGTGCCAGCAGGTTTAAAGGGACAGCTAGCACAGATACGCAGTATTTT.

The genes are TRBV2 and TRBJ2-2; no clear D. Deletions cut 6 bases from V and 1 base from J, with 9 bases between. This CDR3 has 14 residues. Looked up from germline, CDR1 is SNHLY and CDR2 is FYNNEI. DNA for the CDR3: TGTGCCAGCAGGGCGTGGGAGAACACCGGGGAGCTGTTTTTT. Translation gives CASRAWENTGELFF.

V usage is TRBV29-1 and J usage is TRBJ2-3; 8 nucleotides agree with TRBD2. This CDR3 has 14 amino acids. J was trimmed by 2 bases and V by 2 bases; bases with no gene match: 3. The germline gives CDR1 SQVTM, CDR2 ANQGSEA. CDR3 in amino acids: CSVELAGITDTQYF. The CDR3 region has the DNA TGCAGCGTTGAATTAGCGGGGATCACAGATACGCAGTATTTT.

This clone was seen just once. CDR3 sequence (DNA): TGCGCCAGCAGTGAGTCCTACGAGCAGTACTTC. Amino acid sequence: CASSESYEQYF. This chain links TRBV10-2 with TRBJ2-7; D gene uncertain. CDR1 is WSHSY and CDR2 is SAAADI in the germline V gene. CDR3 length: 11 amino acids. The V end was cut by 0 bases, the J end by 3 bases, with 0 bases between.

The chain carries TRBV29-1 and TRBJ2-1; 7 bases align to TRBD1. Germline V lookup: CDR1 SQVTM, CDR2 ANQGSEA. This CDR3 region has 13 residues. J lost 4 bases, V lost 4 bases, and 4 bases had no gene match. The CDR3: CSVVGQFYNEQFF. Written as DNA, the CDR3 is TGCAGCGTTGTGGGACAGTTTTACAATGAGCAGTTCTTC.

This rearrangement joins TRBV6-6 to TRBJ1-5, with D tentatively TRBD1 (5 bases). The V gene's germline CDR1 is MNHNY and CDR2 SVGAGI (reference sequence). Trimming cost V 8 bases and J 2 bases, with 10 bases left between them. CDR3 size: 13 residues. CDR3 residues: CASYGGGNQPQHF. In nucleotides, the CDR3 is TGTGCCAGCTATGGGGGGGGCAATCAGCCCCAGCATTTT.

This chain links TRBV11-2 with TRBJ1-2, with a tentative D call TRBD1 (6 bases). The CDR3 has 15 residues. Per the germline V gene, CDR1 is SGHAT and CDR2 is FQNNGV. Deletions cut 5 bases from V and 0 bases from J, with 13 bases between. The CDR3 spells CASSTSGTPNYGYTF. CDR3 DNA: TGTGCCAGCAGCACCTCCGGGACACCTAACTATGGCTACACCTTC.

The rearrangement joins TRBV29-1 to TRBJ2-1; D remains unclear. The CDR3 is 10 amino acids. Germline V gene data show CDR1 as SQVTM and CDR2 as ANQGSEA. Trimming shortened V by 6 bases and J by 5 bases, and 5 bases separated the two germline ends. The CDR3 sequence: CSVYDNEQFF. The CDR3 region has the DNA TGCAGCGTCTATGACAATGAGCAGTTCTTC.

The chain couples TRBV4-3 to TRBJ2-3; perhaps TRBD2 as D (6 bases). V was clipped by 0 bases and J by 2 bases, with 12 bases between them. CDR3 length equals 16 residues. The germline V gene has CDR1 LGHNA and CDR2 YSLEER. The CDR3 bases are TGCGCCAGCAGCCAAGAGGGGGGTTCCTACACAGATACGCAGTATTTT. As protein: CASSQEGGSYTDTQYF.

The chain couples TRBV19 to TRBJ2-5; TRBD1 matches 8 bases. The CDR3 contains 14 residues. Trimming at V came to 5 bases and at J to 5 bases, leaving 7 bases not matched to a gene. The germline CDR1 and CDR2 sequences are LNHDA and SQIVND (reference sequence). For the CDR3, the DNA is TGTGCCAGTAGTGCGGACAGGGATCGGGAGACCCAGTACTTC. Translated: CASSADRDRETQYF.

In its sample, this clone was seen a few times. V usage is TRBV29-1 and J usage is TRBJ2-1; possibly TRBD2 for D (7 bases). V lost 3 bases and J lost 9, with 12 bases in between. CDR3 length: 12 amino acids. CDR1 is SQVTM and CDR2 is ANQGSEA in the germline V gene. The CDR3 DNA is TGCAGCGTTGACGGCGGGGGCGGTGAGCAGTTCTTC. This encodes CSVDGGGGEQFF.

The chain has TRBV7-9 and TRBJ1-2; 8 nucleotides line up with TRBD1. Germline-derived CDR1 and CDR2 are SEHNR and FQNEAQ (reference sequence). The CDR3 covers 13 residues. V shed 5 bases, J shed 5 bases, and the junction held 4 bases outside the gene matches. The CDR3 DNA reads TGTGCCAGCAGCCCGAGGACAGGGTATGGCTACACCTTC. This encodes CASSPRTGYGYTF.

This clone was seen only a few times. This sequence joins TRBV18 and TRBJ2-1; TRBD2 agrees at 8 bases. The CDR3 runs 18 residues. The J segment lost 0 bases and the V segment lost 2 bases, leaving 9 bases of the junction unmatched. Germline CDR1 KGHSH, CDR2 LQKENI. Here the CDR3 DNA reads TGTGCCAGCTCACCATATGGAGCGGGGGACCTCTCCTACAATGAGCAGTTCTTC. Residues: CASSPYGAGDLSYNEQFF.

The V call is TRBV29-1, the J call TRBJ1-2; D is undetermined. The CDR3 is 13 amino acids. The V end was cut by 4 bases, the J end by 0 bases, with 9 bases between. CDR1 and CDR2 from the germline V gene are SQVTM and ANQGSEA. The CDR3 nucleotides read TGCAGCGTTGTGGACGGCGCTAACTATGGCTACACCTTC. Protein product: CSVVDGANYGYTF. Full variable domain (remainder filled in from reference TRBV29-1 and TRBJ1-2): SAVISQKPSRDICQRGTSLTIQCQVDSQVTMMFWYRQQPGQSLTLIATANQGSEATYESGFVIDKFPISRPNLTFSTLTVSNMSPEDSSIYLCSVVDGANYGYTFGSGTRLTVV.

The CDR3 DNA reads TGTGCCAGCAGCGAAACGTGGGAGACCCAGTACTTC. It yields the protein CASSETWETQYF. V gene TRBV7-8 combines with J gene TRBJ2-5; D is unresolved. CDR1 is SGHVS and CDR2 is FQNEAQ in the germline V gene. V lost 5 bases to trimming and J lost 5 bases, with 9 bases between them. The CDR3 consists of 12 residues.

The gene calls are TRBV19 and TRBJ2-3, with a tentative D call TRBD1 (6 bases). The CDR3 is 15 residues long. Germline loops: CDR1 LNHDA, CDR2 SQIVND (reference sequence). Trimming took off 5 bases at V and 2 bases at J, with 14 bases between the two ends. CDR3 DNA sequence: TGTGCCAGTAGTCCGAGACAGGAACACACAGATACGCAGTATTTT. The encoded protein is CASSPRQEHTDTQYF.

There are a few counts of this clone. The chain couples TRBV7-9 to TRBJ1-2, with D tentatively TRBD1 (5 bases). Germline V gene sequence: CDR1 SEHNR, CDR2 FQNEAQ (reference sequence). Between the trimmed V and J ends, which lost 0 bases and 8 bases, there was a span of 10 bases. This CDR3 is 13 amino acids long. CDR3 region: CASSLAGVQGYTF. CDR3 coding DNA: TGTGCCAGCAGCTTAGCGGGGGTCCAAGGCTACACCTTC.

The chain links TRBV29-1 to TRBJ2-7; possibly TRBD2 for D (5 bases). Trimming removed 2 bases from V and 4 bases from J, with 12 bases in between. The CDR3 contains 13 residues. The germline V gene has CDR1 SQVTM and CDR2 ANQGSEA. CDR3 sequence reads: CSVETADGYEQYF. The CDR3 nucleotides are TGCAGCGTTGAAACAGCGGACGGGTACGAGCAGTACTTC.

The V and J genes are TRBV7-2 and TRBJ2-1; the match to TRBD1 covers 9 bases. J lost 3 bases, V lost 5 bases, and 11 bases had no gene match. Germline V gives CDR1 SGHTA, CDR2 FQGNSA. The CDR3 spans 17 residues. The CDR3 region is CASSPSPDRGSYNEQFF. In DNA form, the CDR3 reads TGTGCCAGCAGCCCTAGCCCGGACAGGGGAAGCTACAATGAGCAGTTCTTC. Based on the CDR3 plus reference TRBV7-2 and TRBJ2-1, the full variable domain is GAGVSQSPSNKVTEKGKDVELRCDPISGHTALYWYRQSLGQGLEFLIYFQGNSAPDKSGLPSDRFSAERTGGSVSTLTIQRTQQEDSAVYLCASSPSPDRGSYNEQFFGPGTRLTVL.

The chain links TRBV30 to TRBJ1-1; D may be TRBD1 (6 bases). This CDR3 contains 13 residues. CDR1 GTSNPN and CDR2 SVGIG come from the germline V gene (reference sequence). V was cut by 0 bases and J by 4 bases, with 9 bases left in between. The DNA for the CDR3 is TGTGCCTGGAGTGTATCCAGGGGCACTGAAGCTTTCTTT. It translates to CAWSVSRGTEAFF.